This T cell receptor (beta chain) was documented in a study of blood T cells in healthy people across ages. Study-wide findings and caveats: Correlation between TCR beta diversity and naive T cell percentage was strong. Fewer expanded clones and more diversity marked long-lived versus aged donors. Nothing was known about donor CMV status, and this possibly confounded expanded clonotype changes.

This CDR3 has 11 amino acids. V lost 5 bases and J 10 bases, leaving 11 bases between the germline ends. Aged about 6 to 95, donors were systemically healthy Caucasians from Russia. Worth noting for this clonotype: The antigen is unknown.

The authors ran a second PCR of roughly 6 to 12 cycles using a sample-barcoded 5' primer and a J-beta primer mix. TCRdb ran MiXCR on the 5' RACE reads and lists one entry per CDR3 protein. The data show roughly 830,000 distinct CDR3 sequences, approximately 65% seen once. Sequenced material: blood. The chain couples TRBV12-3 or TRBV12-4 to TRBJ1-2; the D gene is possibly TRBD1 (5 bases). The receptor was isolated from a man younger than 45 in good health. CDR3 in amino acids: CASSIGGIYTF. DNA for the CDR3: TGTGCCAGCAGTATTGGGGGGATCTACACCTTC.